This T cell receptor (beta chain) was recovered during a study of T cells in Graves' hyperthyroidism and ophthalmopathy. Findings and limits, study-wide: Clonotypes that were expanded in thyroid above 0.001 mostly appeared in blood too.

V lost 3 bases and J 2 bases, leaving 10 bases between the germline ends. The CDR3 sequence is 14 residues long. Germline V gives CDR1 LNHDA, CDR2 SQIVND (reference sequence). Regions amplified from RNA transcripts were the TCR beta CDR3 regions. Carried out on the TCR CDR3, a first-round RT-PCR used the HTBI primer set. TCRdb passed the multiplex PCR reads through MiXCR, listing each CDR3 protein once. The data hold 330,000 or so distinct CDR3 sequences, with over 15% observed a single time. This clonotype turned up a few times. What it binds is not known. The sequenced sample consisted of blood. The receptor was derived from a woman in her thirties or forties with Graves' ophthalmopathy. V usage is TRBV19 and J usage is TRBJ1-1; D unclear. The CDR3 loop reads CASSISGRNTEAFF. The CDR3 DNA sequence: TGTGCCAGTAGTATCTCGGGGAGAAACACTGAAGCTTTCTTT.